This entry lists 16 T cell receptor beta chains sequenced from one sample in a study of blood T cell repertoires in COVID-19. Some clones are missing from TCRdb's copy, which holds only in-frame ones; the method was immunoSEQ multiplex PCR. Of under 300,000 clones in the sample, approximately 80% were seen once. Sequencing input: peripheral blood. These receptors were taken from a woman aged 18-30 years with acute or convalescent COVID-19.

The chain is built from TRBV18 and TRBJ1-2; 9 bases match TRBD1. The CDR3 is 15 residues long. V shed 1 base, J shed 8 bases, and the junction held 8 bases outside the gene matches. Germline loops: CDR1 KGHSH, CDR2 LQKENI. The CDR3 bases are TGTGCCAGCTCACCACTCGAGACAGGGGGTTGGGGCTACACCTTC. It specifies CASSPLETGGWGYTF.

This chain uses TRBV28 with TRBJ2-7; 7 nucleotides match TRBD1. After removal of 4 bases from V and 3 bases from J, the junction contained 6 bases not matched to a gene. CDR3 length: 14 amino acids. CDR1 is MDHEN and CDR2 is SYDVKM in the germline V gene. The CDR3 region has the DNA TGTGCCAGCAGTTCGGGACAGAGTTTCTACGAGCAGTACTTC. This gives the protein CASSSGQSFYEQYF.

CDR3 loop: CASRPGLAIFSSSNYEQYF. The DNA for the CDR3 is TGCGCCAGCAGGCCGGGACTAGCGATTTTCTCTTCATCAAACTACGAGCAGTACTTC. V usage is TRBV10-1 and J usage is TRBJ2-7; TRBD2 matches at 10 bases. Germline CDR1 and CDR2: WNHNN and SYGVQD (reference sequence). J gave up 3 bases and V 6 bases, and 20 bases lay outside the gene matches. This CDR3 region has 19 residues.

The J gene is TRBJ2-3, the V gene TRBV5-1; TRBD2 might be the D (7 bases). Trimming took 4 bases from V and 3 from J, leaving 15 bases between them. The CDR3 is made up of 15 amino acids. CDR1 and CDR2 from the germline V gene are SGHRS and YFSETQ. The CDR3: CASSGGASSTDTQYF. As DNA, the CDR3 is TGCGCCAGCAGCGGGGGGGCCTCGTCGACAGATACGCAGTATTTT.

This clone came up once. J is TRBJ1-6 and V is TRBV6-5, with TRBD1 matching over 7 bases. CDR3 length equals 15 residues. Germline-derived CDR1 and CDR2 are MNHEY and SVGAGI. V lost 5 bases to trimming and J lost 5 bases; unmatched junction nucleotides: 6. In DNA form, the CDR3 reads TGTGCCAGCAGTCGGACAGGAGAAAATAATTCACCCCTCCACTTT. Translation gives CASSRTGENNSPLHF.

The V gene is TRBV4-3, the J gene TRBJ2-7; no clear D gene. The CDR3 spans 15 residues. CDR1 is LGHNA and CDR2 is YSLEER in the germline V gene. V shed 0 bases and J shed 1 base, with 10 bases lying between them. CDR3 nucleotides: TGCGCCAGCAGCCAAGATCAGATGACTTCCTACGAGCAGTACTTC. This translates into CASSQDQMTSYEQYF.

The CDR3 reads CASSYLRTSGMADTQYF. CDR3 nucleotide sequence: TGTGCCAGCAGTTACCTTCGGACTAGCGGGATGGCAGATACGCAGTATTTT. The V and J genes are TRBV6-2 or TRBV6-3 and TRBJ2-3; 12 bases match TRBD2. CDR1 and CDR2 (germline): MNHEY, SVGEGT. CDR3 length equals 17 residues. Trimming at V came to 2 bases and at J to 4 bases, leaving 7 bases not matched to a gene.

This clone appeared a single time. This chain links TRBV19 with TRBJ2-7; 7 nucleotides match TRBD1. This CDR3 contains 14 residues. The junction had 8 bases not matched to a gene; V was cut back by 7 bases and J by 2 bases. Germline V CDR1 and CDR2: LNHDA, SQIVND (reference sequence). Written as DNA, the CDR3 is TGTGCCAGTACCACTTCACAGGGGACCTACGAGCAGTACTTC. Encoded protein: CASTTSQGTYEQYF.

The chain combines TRBV9 with TRBJ2-7; TRBD2 aligns across 12 bases. CDR1 and CDR2 (germline): SGDLS, YYNGEE. The CDR3 contains 16 residues. V gave up 0 bases and J gave up 4 bases; unmatched junction bases: 5. CDR3 sequence (DNA): TGTGCCAGCAGCGTAGGAGCGACTAGCGGGAGTTACGAGCAGTACTTC. Encoded protein: CASSVGATSGSYEQYF.

The chain recombines TRBV27 with TRBJ2-1; D unresolved. The V gene's germline CDR1 is MNHEY and CDR2 SMNVEV (reference sequence). V dropped 1 base and J dropped 10 bases, with 11 bases sitting between them. CDR3 length: 13 residues. The DNA for the CDR3 is TGTGCCAGCAGTTTATACCGATTCCGGGAGCAGTTCTTC. The encoded protein is CASSLYRFREQFF.

CDR3 protein: CASSMNGWTEAFF. DNA for the CDR3: TGTGCCAGTAGTATGAACGGGTGGACTGAAGCTTTCTTT. The gene calls are TRBV19 and TRBJ1-1; D gene unclear. CDR1 is LNHDA, CDR2 SQIVND, per germline (reference sequence). The CDR3 covers 13 residues. With 3 bases removed from V and 5 bases from J, the gap between germline ends came to 10 bases.

The V call is TRBV6-5, the J call TRBJ1-2; D perhaps matches TRBD1 (6 bases). V dropped 9 bases and J dropped 2 bases, with 16 bases sitting between them. The germline V gene encodes CDR1 MNHEY and CDR2 SVGAGI. The CDR3 contains 14 residues. In DNA form, the CDR3 reads TGTGCCAGTGTAGGACAGAATAAGAACTATGGCTACACCTTC. It encodes CASVGQNKNYGYTF.

This clone was found a few times. The chain recombines TRBV30 with TRBJ1-6; 7 nucleotides line up with TRBD1. This CDR3 spans 15 amino acids. Germline V gene lookup returns CDR1 GTSNPN and CDR2 SVGIG (reference sequence). V was clipped by 5 bases and J by 0 bases; unmatched bases: 4. CDR3 bases: TGTGCCTGGGAAAGGGACAGCTCCTATAATTCACCCCTCCACTTT. It encodes CAWERDSSYNSPLHF.

The V gene is TRBV11-2, the J gene TRBJ2-1; maybe TRBD2 (6 bases). Germline V gene data show CDR1 as SGHAT and CDR2 as FQNNGV. Trimming stripped 1 base from V and 0 bases from J, with 10 bases between. The CDR3 totals 16 residues. As DNA, the CDR3 is TGTGCCAGCAGCTTAGGGGGGACTTTCTCCTACAATGAGCAGTTCTTC. This encodes CASSLGGTFSYNEQFF. Full variable domain (rest looked up from reference TRBV11-2 and TRBJ2-1): EAGVAQSPRYKIIEKRQSVAFWCNPISGHATLYWYQQILGQGPKLLIQFQNNGVVDDSQLPKDRFSAERLKGVDSTLKIQPAKLEDSAVYLCASSLGGTFSYNEQFFGPGTRLTVL.

The rearrangement uses TRBV12-3 or TRBV12-4 and TRBJ1-2, with D maybe TRBD1 (6 bases). Trimming cost V 6 bases and J 8 bases, with 13 bases left between them. CDR3 length: 12 residues. Here the CDR3 reads CASSPGTSGYTF. In nucleotides, the CDR3 is TGTGCCAGCAGCCCCGGGACATCAGGCTACACCTTC.

V and J are TRBV18 and TRBJ2-7; D may be TRBD2 (6 bases). V gave up 3 bases and J gave up 2 bases, with 14 bases separating them. Germline V gene sequence: CDR1 KGHSH, CDR2 LQKENI. The CDR3 is 15 amino acids. The CDR3: CASSPLGRQAYEQYF. The CDR3 coding sequence is TGTGCCAGCTCACCGCTGGGGAGGCAGGCCTACGAGCAGTACTTC.